A single sample gave rise to the 6 T cell receptor beta chains below, sequenced in a study of T cells in Graves' hyperthyroidism and ophthalmopathy. TCR beta CDR3 regions were amplified from RNA transcripts. A set of HTBI primers served as the primers for a first-round RT-PCR of the TCR CDR3. TCRdb itself ran the multiplex PCR reads through MiXCR, one entry per CDR3 protein. The sample yields 400,000 to 450,000 distinct CDR3 sequences, 14% to 15% seen once. Sequencing input: blood. The receptors come from a man between 18 and 29 years old with Graves' ophthalmopathy.

This clonotype was seen repeatedly, ten times or more. The chain combines TRBV5-1 with TRBJ2-2; D is perhaps TRBD1 (6 bases). Germline CDR1 is SGHRS and CDR2 is YFSETQ. Trimming took 1 base from V and 4 from J, leaving 8 bases between them. The CDR3 is 14 amino acids. In DNA form, the CDR3 reads TGCGCCAGCAGCTTGACAGGGACCACCGGGGAGCTGTTTTTT. Encoded protein: CASSLTGTTGELFF.

This clonotype was seen at least ten times. The rearrangement joins TRBV30 to TRBJ1-2; D gene ambiguous. V was clipped by 5 bases and J by 0 bases, with 4 bases between them. Germline V gene data show CDR1 as GTSNPN and CDR2 as SVGIG (reference sequence). The CDR3 spans 11 residues. This CDR3 is CAWGSNYGYTF. The CDR3 DNA sequence: TGTGCCTGGGGTTCTAACTATGGCTACACCTTC.

This clonotype was counted ten times or more. V gene TRBV6-6 combines with J gene TRBJ2-3; perhaps TRBD1 as D (6 bases). The CDR3 loop spans 15 amino acids. V gave up 2 bases and J gave up 4 bases, with 13 bases separating them. The germline V gene has CDR1 MNHNY and CDR2 SVGAGI (reference sequence). The chain's CDR3 is CASSYGDISADTQYF. Here the CDR3 DNA reads TGTGCCAGCAGTTACGGGGACATATCAGCAGATACGCAGTATTTT.

This clonotype was counted ten times or more. The genes are TRBV6-5 and TRBJ2-1; D unclear. Germline loops: CDR1 MNHEY, CDR2 SVGAGI. The V end was cut by 0 bases, the J end by 6 bases, with 9 bases between. CDR3 size: 14 residues. CDR3 in DNA: TGTGCCAGCAGTTACTCTTGGCCCTCCAATGAGCAGTTCTTC. Translating gives CASSYSWPSNEQFF.

Only a few counts were recorded for this clonotype. The chain carries TRBV27 and TRBJ2-6, with a tentative D call TRBD2 (5 bases). The germline V and J ends were trimmed by 6 bases and 4 bases, with 10 bases remaining between them. The length of the CDR3 is 14 residues. Germline assignment: CDR1 MNHEY and CDR2 SMNVEV (reference sequence). The DNA of the CDR3 is TGTGCCAGCAGCCTCCCGGGGGGGGCCAACGTCCTGACTTTC. Residues: CASSLPGGANVLTF. The variable domain in full, with the rest retrieved from reference TRBV27 and TRBJ2-6, is EAQVTQNPRYLITVTGKKLTVTCSQNMNHEYMSWYRQDPGLGLRQIYYSMNVEVTDKGDVPEGYKVSRKEKRNFPLILESPSPNQTSLYFCASSLPGGANVLTFGAGSRLTVL.

In its sample, this clonotype was seen many times. The chain employs TRBV6-1 and TRBJ1-1, with 8 bases that match TRBD1. In germline, CDR1 is MNHNS, CDR2 SASEGT. This CDR3 comprises 17 residues. V trimming: 5 bases; J trimming: 0 bases; junction bases outside the gene matches: 11. The DNA of the CDR3 is TGTGCCAGCAGTTCGATGACAGGGGTTTTGGTGAACACTGAAGCTTTCTTT. Amino acid sequence: CASSSMTGVLVNTEAFF.